This TCR beta chain was profiled in a study of T-cell reconstitution after alpha-beta-depleted transplantation in children. General study points: About two months after transplant, alpha-beta T cells reportedly came from several hundred expanded graft clones. T-cell counts and diversity at one year following transplant were attributed mainly to newly produced T cells. Surviving recipient T cells and thymic progenitors accounted for the high day-60 TCRbeta diversity observed in some patients.

Using unique molecular identifiers, the investigators prepared the TCRbeta library. TCRdb re-derived calls from the PCR reads in MiXCR, one entry per CDR3 protein. In the table there are around 500,000 distinct CDR3 sequences, approximately 22% of which are singletons. The sample holds many counts of this clonotype. As yet, its antigen is unknown. The J segment lost 6 bases and the V segment lost 6 bases, leaving 7 bases of the junction unmatched. This CDR3 is 13 amino acids long. J is TRBJ2-7 and V is TRBV12-3 or TRBV12-4; 8 nucleotides line up with TRBD1. The specimen was PBMCs, mostly from graft donor cells, collected 360 days after TCRalphabeta/CD19-depleted stem cell transplant. This TCR derives from a boy younger than two who had a stem cell transplant for acute myeloid leukemia, so the T cells may come from the graft donor. CDR3 region: CASSSQGVGEQYV. The CDR3 DNA reads TGTGCCAGCAGCTCACAGGGGGTGGGCGAGCAGTACGTC.